A selection of T cell receptor beta chains follows, all from one sample in a study of early T cells in non-severe SARS-CoV-2 infection. TCRdb re-called the 5' RACE reads with MiXCR, one entry per CDR3 protein. The table includes roughly 51,000 distinct CDR3 sequences, around a tenth detected once. Sequenced sample: whole blood. These receptor sequences come from an adult who was a healthcare worker with PCR-confirmed SARS-CoV-2 infection or an uninfected control (not recorded which). The CDR3 runs from the conserved cysteine through the conserved F or W. The D gene is left open where the match is weak. Some rows have no size entry. The others give once, few or many, or a class for an expanded clone.

d_gene: NA; v_gene: TRBV27; j_gene: TRBJ2-1; abundance: many; CDR3nt: TGTGCCAGCAGTACGGGGTACAATGAGCAGTTCTTC; CDR3aa: CASSTGYNEQFF
d_gene: TRBD2; v_gene: TRBV28; j_gene: TRBJ2-6; abundance: NA; CDR3nt: TGTGCCAGCAGTTTGGGTAGCGGGGACTCTGGGGCCAACGTCCTGACTTTC; CDR3aa: CASSLGSGDSGANVLTF
d_gene: NA; v_gene: TRBV5-1; j_gene: TRBJ1-5; abundance: few; CDR3nt: TGCGCCAGCAGCTTGGAGCAGGGGAGTCAGCCCCAGCATTTT; CDR3aa: CASSLEQGSQPQHF
d_gene: TRBD2; v_gene: TRBV5-6; j_gene: TRBJ2-7; abundance: few; CDR3nt: TGTGCCAGCAGCCCCGGACTAGCGGGAGGGCCCTACGAGCAGTACTTC; CDR3aa: CASSPGLAGGPYEQYF
d_gene: NA; v_gene: TRBV10-2; j_gene: TRBJ2-4; abundance: many; CDR3nt: TGCGCCAGCAGTGAGTCGACAGCCAAAAACATTCAGTACTTC; CDR3aa: CASSESTAKNIQYF
d_gene: NA; v_gene: TRBV12-3/TRBV12-4; j_gene: TRBJ2-5; abundance: many; CDR3nt: TGTGCCAGCAGTTTAGGACAGGAGGAAGAGACCCAGTACTTC; CDR3aa: CASSLGQEEETQYF
d_gene: NA; v_gene: TRBV10-3; j_gene: TRBJ2-7; abundance: NA; CDR3nt: TGTGCCATCAGTGGACCCTCCGCCGAGCAGTACTTC; CDR3aa: CAISGPSAEQYF
d_gene: NA; v_gene: TRBV29-1; j_gene: TRBJ2-7; abundance: many; CDR3nt: TGCAGCGTGACCTTAGACAGTACCTTCTCCTACGAGCAGTACTTC; CDR3aa: CSVTLDSTFSYEQYF
d_gene: NA; v_gene: TRBV28; j_gene: TRBJ2-2; abundance: NA; CDR3nt: TGTGCCAGCAGTACACAGGGTGGGGAGCTGTTTTTT; CDR3aa: CASSTQGGELFF
d_gene: TRBD1; v_gene: TRBV7-9; j_gene: TRBJ2-3; abundance: few; CDR3nt: TGTGCCAGCAGATGGGACAGGGCAGGAGATACGCAGTATTTT; CDR3aa: CASRWDRAGDTQYF
d_gene: TRBD1; v_gene: TRBV5-4; j_gene: TRBJ2-5; abundance: NA; CDR3nt: TGTGCCAGCAGCTCAGGACAGGGTCGGGAGACCCAGTACTTC; CDR3aa: CASSSGQGRETQYF
d_gene: NA; v_gene: TRBV5-1; j_gene: TRBJ2-7; abundance: NA; CDR3nt: TGCGCCAGCAGCTTTGACACCATGGGCGAGCAGTACTTC; CDR3aa: CASSFDTMGEQYF
d_gene: NA; v_gene: TRBV28; j_gene: TRBJ2-5; abundance: many; CDR3nt: TGTGCCAGCAGGGGGACAATACAAGAGACCCAGTACTTC; CDR3aa: CASRGTIQETQYF
d_gene: TRBD1; v_gene: TRBV4-1; j_gene: TRBJ1-4; abundance: few; CDR3nt: TGCGCCAGCAGCCAAGATCCACAGGGGGCGGACCGTAGTGAAAAACTGTTTTTT; CDR3aa: CASSQDPQGADRSEKLFF
d_gene: NA; v_gene: TRBV6-5; j_gene: TRBJ2-1; abundance: few; CDR3nt: TGTGCCAGAAGTTACTACCGGACTACTTCAAACAATGAGCAGTTCTTC; CDR3aa: CARSYYRTTSNNEQFF
d_gene: NA; v_gene: TRBV6-5; j_gene: TRBJ1-5; abundance: NA; CDR3nt: TGTGCCAGCAGTTACACCAGGCCGGGGACCCAGCCCCAGCATTTT; CDR3aa: CASSYTRPGTQPQHF
d_gene: NA; v_gene: TRBV2; j_gene: TRBJ1-2; abundance: few; CDR3nt: TGTGCCAGCAGCCTAACCTATGGCTACACCTTC; CDR3aa: CASSLTYGYTF
d_gene: TRBD2; v_gene: TRBV7-9; j_gene: TRBJ2-2; abundance: NA; CDR3nt: TGTGCCAGCAGACCAACTAGCGGGAGTGCCGGGGAGCTGTTTTTT; CDR3aa: CASRPTSGSAGELFF
d_gene: NA; v_gene: TRBV4-1; j_gene: TRBJ1-1; abundance: NA; CDR3nt: TGCGCCAGCAGCCAACGGTTCCCCGATGACGCTGAAGCTTTCTTT; CDR3aa: CASSQRFPDDAEAFF
d_gene: NA; v_gene: TRBV20-1; j_gene: TRBJ2-2; abundance: NA; CDR3nt: TGCAGTGCTAGAGATCGGCGCGGGTGGAACACCGGGGAGCTGTTTTTT; CDR3aa: CSARDRRGWNTGELFF
d_gene: NA; v_gene: TRBV12-3/TRBV12-4; j_gene: TRBJ2-1; abundance: few; CDR3nt: TGTGCCAGCAAACCGGGACTGGGCTACAATGAGCAGTTCTTC; CDR3aa: CASKPGLGYNEQFF
d_gene: TRBD1; v_gene: TRBV11-2; j_gene: TRBJ2-1; abundance: many; CDR3nt: TGTGCCAGCAGCCCCCAAAGCCGGGACAGGCTGTTCTTC; CDR3aa: CASSPQSRDRLFF
d_gene: NA; v_gene: TRBV28; j_gene: TRBJ2-7; abundance: many; CDR3nt: TGTGCCAGCAGTTCCCCCGCGTCTTCTTCAATCGGGAACTTATTC; CDR3aa: CASSSPASSSIGNLF
d_gene: NA; v_gene: TRBV6-1; j_gene: TRBJ1-6; abundance: NA; CDR3nt: TGTGCCAGCAGCCTCAAGCAGGCTCGGGATTCACCCCTCCACTTT; CDR3aa: CASSLKQARDSPLHF
d_gene: NA; v_gene: TRBV5-5; j_gene: TRBJ1-4; abundance: once; CDR3nt: TGTGCCAGCAGCTTGAGGACAGAGAATGAAAAACTGTTTTTT; CDR3aa: CASSLRTENEKLFF
d_gene: TRBD1; v_gene: TRBV10-3; j_gene: TRBJ2-7; abundance: NA; CDR3nt: TGTGCCATCAGTGAGTCGGGTCAGGGGGCTTACGAGCAGTACTTC; CDR3aa: CAISESGQGAYEQYF
d_gene: NA; v_gene: TRBV4-1; j_gene: TRBJ2-1; abundance: NA; CDR3nt: TGCGCCAGCAGCCACCGAGGGGACACTGGCTACAATGAGCAGTTCTTC; CDR3aa: CASSHRGDTGYNEQFF
d_gene: NA; v_gene: TRBV7-9; j_gene: TRBJ1-1; abundance: many; CDR3nt: TGTGCCAGCCAACAACAGGGGAACACTGAAGCTTTCTTT; CDR3aa: CASQQQGNTEAFF
d_gene: NA; v_gene: TRBV9; j_gene: TRBJ2-1; abundance: NA; CDR3nt: TGTGCCAGCAGCGTAGCTATGGGGGGCCTCTACAATGAGCAGTTCTTC; CDR3aa: CASSVAMGGLYNEQFF
d_gene: TRBD1; v_gene: TRBV2; j_gene: TRBJ1-6; abundance: many; CDR3nt: TGTGCCAGCACCCCGGGACAGGGGAATTCACCCCTCCACTTT; CDR3aa: CASTPGQGNSPLHF